Sequencing of this T cell receptor beta chain was carried out in a study of cytomegalovirus exposure and HLA in healthy donors. Germline V gene sequence: CDR1 SGHVS, CDR2 FNYEAQ. There are 15 residues in the CDR3. V lost 3 bases and J lost 6; bases outside the gene matches: 8. The PCR employed 60 Vbeta primers together with 13 Jbeta primers. TCRdb's table, derived via immunoSEQ multiplex PCR, lists solely in-frame clones and lacks some. The sample spans just under 65,000 clones; the ten largest clones claim around 15%. The sample comprised PBMCs. The TCR was taken from a boy aged 5-17 years in good health and CMV-seronegative. The genes are TRBV7-6 and TRBJ2-7; TRBD2 aligns across 10 bases. The CDR3 is CASSLLLAGEAEQYF. The CDR3 nucleotides are TGTGCCAGCAGCTTGTTGCTAGCGGGAGAGGCCGAGCAGTACTTC.